This T cell receptor (beta chain) was captured in a study of early T cells in non-severe SARS-CoV-2 infection. In the library, individual cDNA molecules carried attached unique molecular identifiers. In TCRdb, the 5' RACE reads were re-called with MiXCR into one record per CDR3 protein. The table includes around 55,000 distinct CDR3 sequences, more than 6.5% detected once. The CDR3 extends over 14 amino acids. V shed 7 bases and J shed 8 bases, with 20 bases lying between them. The V gene's germline CDR1 is MNHEY and CDR2 SVGEGT. This clonotype came up many times. The sequence came from an adult who was a healthcare worker with PCR-confirmed SARS-CoV-2 infection or an uninfected control (not recorded which). This specimen was whole blood, taken at baseline. The chain recombines TRBV6-2 or TRBV6-3 with TRBJ1-2, with D tentatively TRBD1 (5 bases). DNA for the CDR3: TGTGCCAGCAAGCTCCGAGGGGAGATACACGGCTACACCTTC. Its translation is CASKLRGEIHGYTF.